This entry concerns a single T cell receptor beta chain. TCRdb used MiXCR to reprocess the PCR reads, holding one entry per CDR3 protein. The table shows more than 450,000 distinct CDR3 sequences, with 20% to 25% occurring only once. The entry originates in a study of molecular identifiers for immune sequencing clone quantification. V lost 3 bases and J lost 7; bases outside the gene matches: 8. The CDR3 sequence is 15 residues long. The germline V gene encodes CDR1 LNHDA and CDR2 SQIVND (reference sequence). The sorting of naive CD8 T cells used the CD8+CD4-CCR7+CD45RA+ phenotype. The chain employs TRBV19 and TRBJ2-1, with TRBD2 matching 8 bases. The sequenced sample consisted of naive CD8+ T cells from blood, with Jurkat cell RNA spiked in. The subset was: FACS-sorted CD8+CD4-CCR7+CD45RA+ naive T cells. The clonotype was recovered from a human donor in good health. Some libraries in this study had Jurkat cell RNA spiked in. DNA of the CDR3: TGTGCCAGTAGTATCGGGGCCAGCGGGGGAAATGAGCAGTTCTTC. Its protein product is CASSIGASGGNEQFF. Variable domain in full (rest from reference TRBV19 and TRBJ2-1): DGGITQSPKYLFRKEGQNVTLSCEQNLNHDAMYWYRQDPGQGLRLIYYSQIVNDFQKGDIAEGYSVSREKKESFPLTVTSAQKNPTAFYLCASSIGASGGNEQFFGPGTRLTVL.